The clone carrying this T cell receptor beta chain was picked up a small number of times. Its specificity is not known. The data stem from a study of cytomegalovirus exposure and HLA in healthy donors. As for the study in general: Early on, a data release was issued that held roughly 80 million unique TCRs from HLA-typed donors.

Study-level results: Some V segments (TRBV6-2 and TRBV6-3 among them) were excluded as indistinguishable. An analysis that was carried out later associated 15,000 to 20,000 TCR beta sequences with HLA alleles at 0.05 false discovery rate. Sequencing probably produced one cluster of sequence variants that were highly shared.

Germline V gene lookup returns CDR1 SGHTA and CDR2 FQGNSA. Trimming took 3 bases from V and 11 from J; bases not matched to a gene: 8. The CDR3 loop spans 13 amino acids. The study ran its PCR with 60 Vbeta and 13 Jbeta primers. Libraries were prepared by immunoSEQ multiplex PCR; TCRdb keeps only in-frame clonotypes and omits some of them. The sample contains some 50,000 clones, 70% to 85% of which appear only once. This receptor was obtained from a woman between 45 and 65 years old in good health and CMV-seropositive. The genes are TRBV7-2 and TRBJ2-3; 7 bases line up with TRBD2. Sequenced input: PBMCs. The CDR3: CASSFEGGRKQYF. In DNA, the CDR3 is TGTGCCAGCAGCTTTGAGGGAGGGCGTAAGCAGTATTTT.